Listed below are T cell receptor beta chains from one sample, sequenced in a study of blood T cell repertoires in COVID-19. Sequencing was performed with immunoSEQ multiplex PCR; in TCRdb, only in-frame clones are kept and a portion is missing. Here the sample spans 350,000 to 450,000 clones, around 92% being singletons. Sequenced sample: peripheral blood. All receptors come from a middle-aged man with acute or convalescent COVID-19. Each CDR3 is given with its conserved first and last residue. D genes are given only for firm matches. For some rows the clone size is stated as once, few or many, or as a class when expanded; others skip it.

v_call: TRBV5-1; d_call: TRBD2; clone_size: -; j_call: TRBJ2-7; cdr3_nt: TGCGCCAGCAGCTTGGATCCTAGCGGGATGCGAGGGAACGAGCAGTACTTC; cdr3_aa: CASSLDPSGMRGNEQYF
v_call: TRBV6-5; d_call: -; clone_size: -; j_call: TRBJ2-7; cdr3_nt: TGTGCCAGCAGTTACTCCCCGCGGGGCAAAAACGAGCAGTACTTC; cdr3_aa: CASSYSPRGKNEQYF
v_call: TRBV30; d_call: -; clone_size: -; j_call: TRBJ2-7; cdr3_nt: TGTGCCTGGAGTGTGTATTCCTACGAGCAGTACTTC; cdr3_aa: CAWSVYSYEQYF
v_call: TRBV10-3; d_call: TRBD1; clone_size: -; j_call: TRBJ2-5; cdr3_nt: TGTGCCATCAGTGATGACAGGGCTAGGGAGACCCAGTACTTC; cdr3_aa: CAISDDRARETQYF
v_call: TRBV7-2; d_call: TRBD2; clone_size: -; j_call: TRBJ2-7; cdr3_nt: TGTGCCAGCAGCTTAGGACTAGCGGGAGGACGGGAGCAGTACTTC; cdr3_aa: CASSLGLAGGREQYF
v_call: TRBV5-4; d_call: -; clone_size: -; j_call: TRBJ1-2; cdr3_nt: TGTGCCAGCAGCACCGGTGAGGAACGGGGCTACACCTTC; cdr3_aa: CASSTGEERGYTF
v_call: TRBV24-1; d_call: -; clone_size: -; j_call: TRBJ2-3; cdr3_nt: TGTGCCACCAGGTCGGTGCGGAAAGGCACAGATACGCAGTATTTT; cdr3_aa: CATRSVRKGTDTQYF
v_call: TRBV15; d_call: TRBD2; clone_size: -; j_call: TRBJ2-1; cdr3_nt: TGTGCCACCAGAAAGAAGCGGGAGGTTTGGCTTAATGAGCAGTTCTTC; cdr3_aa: CATRKKREVWLNEQFF
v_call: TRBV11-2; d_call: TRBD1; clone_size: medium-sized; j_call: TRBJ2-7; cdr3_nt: TGTGCCAGCAGAGGGACAGGGGGGCTCTACGAGCAGTACTTC; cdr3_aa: CASRGTGGLYEQYF
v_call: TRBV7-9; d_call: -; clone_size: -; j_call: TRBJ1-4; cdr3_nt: TGTGCCAGCAGCTTAGGTCGGACAGAGTATGAAAAACTGTTTTTT; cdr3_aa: CASSLGRTEYEKLFF
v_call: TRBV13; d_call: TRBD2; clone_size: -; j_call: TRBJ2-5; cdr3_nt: TGTGCCAGCAGCCCCGGACTAGCGGGAGCCAGGGAGACCCAGTACTTC; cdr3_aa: CASSPGLAGARETQYF
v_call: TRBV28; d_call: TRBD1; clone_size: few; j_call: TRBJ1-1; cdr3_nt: TGTGCCAGCAGTCGGCCGGGACAGCTGAACACTGAAGCTTTCTTT; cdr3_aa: CASSRPGQLNTEAFF
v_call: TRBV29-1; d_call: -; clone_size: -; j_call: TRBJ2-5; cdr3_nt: TGCAGCGTTCGGCTAGCAAAAGAGACCCAGTACTTC; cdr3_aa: CSVRLAKETQYF
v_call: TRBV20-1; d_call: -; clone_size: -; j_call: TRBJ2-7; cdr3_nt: TGCAGTGCTAACTACAGGGAGCAGTACTTC; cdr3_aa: CSANYREQYF